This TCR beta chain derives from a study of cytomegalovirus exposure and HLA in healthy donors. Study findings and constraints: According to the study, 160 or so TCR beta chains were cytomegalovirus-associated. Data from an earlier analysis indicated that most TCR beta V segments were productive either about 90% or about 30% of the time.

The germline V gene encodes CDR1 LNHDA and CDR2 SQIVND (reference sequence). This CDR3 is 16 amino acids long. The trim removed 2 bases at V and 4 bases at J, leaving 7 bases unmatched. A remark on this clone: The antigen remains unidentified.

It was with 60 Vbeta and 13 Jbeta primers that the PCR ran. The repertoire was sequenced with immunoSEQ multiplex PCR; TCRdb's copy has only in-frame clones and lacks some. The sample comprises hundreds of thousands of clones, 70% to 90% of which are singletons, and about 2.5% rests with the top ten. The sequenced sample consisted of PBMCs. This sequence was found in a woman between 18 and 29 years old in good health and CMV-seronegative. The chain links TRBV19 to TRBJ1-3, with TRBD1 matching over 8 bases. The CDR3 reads CASSIQGATGGNTIYF. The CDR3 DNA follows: TGTGCCAGTAGTATACAGGGGGCGACTGGAGGAAACACCATATATTTT.